This note documents a single T cell receptor beta chain sequence. Antigen specificity is unknown. The sample comes from a study of identical twins. The CDR3 is 14 amino acids. Trimming took off 2 bases at V and 4 bases at J, with 12 bases between the two ends. From germline, CDR1 is LNHNV and CDR2 YYDKDF (reference sequence). Study outcomes and limitations: Some out-of-frame alpha sequences were shared by twins, and these showed excess low generation probability. Carriage of fewer insertions was seen in abundant cord blood beta clonotypes, whereas memory repertoires showed none.

A universal primer site came from template switching; cDNA carried unique molecular identifiers. In TCRdb, the 5' RACE reads were re-called with MiXCR into one record per CDR3 protein. The table includes some 660,000 distinct CDR3 sequences, more than 6.5% detected once. This same sample was also part of a study on yellow fever vaccine responses in identical twins.

This clonotype was sampled from a woman in her late teens or twenties in good health. This chain connects TRBV15 to TRBJ2-7; a possible D gene is TRBD2 (5 bases). The sample consisted of PBMCs. The CDR3 DNA sequence: TGTGCCACCAGCAGAAGAAGAGGAGGTTACGAGCAGTACTTC. It encodes CATSRRRGGYEQYF.